The rows below give T cell receptor beta chains drawn from one sample of a study of blood T cell repertoires in COVID-19. Produced via immunoSEQ multiplex PCR; TCRdb's table is partial and in-frame only. The sample records 250,000 or so clones, over 80% being singletons. The sample comprised peripheral blood. These TCRs come from a woman aged 40 to 55 who had recovered from COVID-19. Both conserved end residues are part of each CDR3. A D gene is named only where the DNA matches it firmly. The size entry is marked missing in some rows and otherwise reads once, few, many or a size class.

D gene,clone size,V gene,CDR3 length,J gene,CDR3 protein,CDR3 DNA
-,-,TRBV29-1,15,TRBJ2-2,CSAQGGLGNTGELFF,TGCAGCGCCCAAGGCGGGCTGGGGAACACCGGGGAGCTGTTTTTT
TRBD2,-,TRBV5-1,16,TRBJ2-3,CASSLSGLGATDTQYF,TGCGCCAGCAGCTTATCGGGACTAGGGGCGACAGATACGCAGTATTTT
-,-,TRBV28,14,TRBJ1-4,CASSLYSANEKLFF,TGTGCCAGCAGTTTATACAGTGCTAATGAAAAACTGTTTTTT
TRBD1,-,TRBV28,19,TRBJ1-6,CASSLHPGTGESYNSPLHF,TGTGCCAGCAGTTTACACCCCGGGACAGGGGAATCCTATAATTCACCCCTCCACTTT
-,-,TRBV28,16,TRBJ1-5,CASRVGPGSFVQPQHF,TGTGCCAGCAGGGTTGGTCCGGGGTCGTTTGTTCAGCCCCAGCATTTT
-,-,TRBV19,13,TRBJ1-4,CASSITGGEKLFF,TGTGCCAGTAGTATAACTGGCGGCGAAAAACTGTTTTTT
-,-,TRBV3-1/TRBV3-2,21,TRBJ1-1,CASSRRQLRGGAVGPNTEAFF,TGTGCCAGCAGCCGGAGACAGCTACGTGGGGGGGCGGTTGGGCCGAACACTGAAGCTTTCTTT
TRBD1,-,TRBV18,16,TRBJ2-3,CASSPGGTGGTDTQYF,TGTGCCAGCTCACCAGGCGGGACAGGGGGCACAGATACGCAGTATTTT
-,-,TRBV7-2,13,TRBJ1-1,CASSLVIPGQAFF,TGTGCCAGCAGCTTAGTGATCCCTGGCCAAGCTTTCTTT
TRBD1,-,TRBV28,14,TRBJ1-4,CASSSGQGSAKLFF,TGTGCCAGCAGTTCGGGACAGGGTTCGGCCAAACTGTTTTTT
-,-,TRBV2,13,TRBJ2-3,CASSAAYRDTQYF,TGTGCCAGCAGTGCCGCCTATCGGGATACGCAGTATTTT
TRBD1,-,TRBV4-1,14,TRBJ1-5,CASSQTGGGQPQHF,TGCGCCAGCAGCCAAACAGGGGGCGGTCAGCCCCAGCATTTT
-,-,TRBV5-6,16,TRBJ2-4,CASSLRGGSAKNIQYF,TGTGCCAGCAGCTTAAGAGGCGGTTCGGCCAAAAACATTCAGTACTTC
-,-,TRBV5-1,16,TRBJ1-1,CASSQGSPLLNTEAFF,TGCGCCAGCAGCCAAGGGAGCCCCTTGTTGAACACTGAAGCTTTCTTT
-,-,TRBV15,16,TRBJ2-3,CATSRGRGSSTDTQYF,TGTGCCACCAGCAGAGGGCGGGGCTCTAGCACAGATACGCAGTATTTT
-,-,TRBV20-1,11,TRBJ1-1,CSVEGSTEAFF,TGCAGTGTGGAGGGATCCACTGAAGCTTTCTTT
-,-,TRBV29-1,14,TRBJ2-3,CSVAPGVSTDTQYF,TGCAGCGTTGCACCGGGGGTCAGCACAGATACGCAGTATTTT
-,-,TRBV6-1,15,TRBJ1-4,CASSETWGLDEKLFF,TGTGCCAGCAGTGAAACGTGGGGGCTAGATGAAAAACTGTTTTTT
-,-,TRBV6-2/TRBV6-3,12,TRBJ1-1,CASSYSDTEAFF,TGTGCCAGCAGTTACTCCGACACTGAAGCTTTCTTT
-,-,TRBV7-3,15,TRBJ2-2,CASREGGTNTGELFF,TGTGCCAGCAGGGAGGGCGGGACGAACACCGGGGAGCTGTTTTTT
TRBD2,-,TRBV7-3,18,TRBJ2-6,CASSGRDYGSSGANVLTF,TGTGCCAGCAGCGGAAGGGACTACGGCTCCTCTGGGGCCAACGTCCTGACTTTC
TRBD1,-,TRBV28,16,TRBJ2-3,CASSLGDRVKADTQYF,TGTGCCAGCAGTTTAGGGGACAGGGTAAAGGCAGATACGCAGTATTTT
-,-,TRBV5-1,15,TRBJ2-1,CASSRVPDSYNEQFF,TGCGCCAGCAGCCGGGTTCCAGACAGCTACAATGAGCAGTTCTTC
TRBD2,once,TRBV28,18,TRBJ2-1,CASSPGLAGGRSYNEQFF,TGTGCCAGCAGTCCGGGACTAGCGGGGGGGCGATCCTACAATGAGCAGTTCTTC
TRBD1,-,TRBV5-1,14,TRBJ1-2,CASSPGQEGYGYTF,TGCGCCAGCAGCCCCGGACAGGAGGGCTATGGCTACACCTTC
-,once,TRBV12-3/TRBV12-4,13,TRBJ2-5,CASSLDSRETQYF,TGTGCCAGCAGTTTAGATTCCCGGGAGACCCAGTACTTC
TRBD2,-,TRBV3-1/TRBV3-2,17,TRBJ2-3,CASSQDGPRGIRNTQYF,TGTGCCAGCAGCCAAGATGGTCCGCGGGGGATTCGAAATACGCAGTATTTT
TRBD1,-,TRBV7-3,13,TRBJ2-1,CASSSQGYNEQFF,TGTGCCAGCAGCTCACAGGGGTACAATGAGCAGTTCTTC
-,-,TRBV5-1,15,TRBJ1-5,CASSLGMDGGQPQHF,TGCGCCAGCAGCTTGGGGATGGACGGAGGTCAGCCCCAGCATTTT
TRBD1,-,TRBV24-1,16,TRBJ2-1,CATSDFRAGGNNEQFF,TGTGCCACCAGTGATTTCCGGGCAGGGGGAAACAATGAGCAGTTCTTC
-,-,TRBV7-8,14,TRBJ1-5,CASSLGRGNQPQHF,TGTGCCAGCAGCTTAGGGCGGGGCAATCAGCCCCAGCATTTT